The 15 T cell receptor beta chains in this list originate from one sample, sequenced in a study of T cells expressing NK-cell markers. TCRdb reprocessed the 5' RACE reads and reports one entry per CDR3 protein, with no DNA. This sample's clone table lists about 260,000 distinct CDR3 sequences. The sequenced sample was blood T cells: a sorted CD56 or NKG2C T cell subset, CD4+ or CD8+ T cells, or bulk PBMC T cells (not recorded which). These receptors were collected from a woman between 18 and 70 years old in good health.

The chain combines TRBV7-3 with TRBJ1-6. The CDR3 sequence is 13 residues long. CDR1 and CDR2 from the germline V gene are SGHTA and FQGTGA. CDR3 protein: CASSIEQNSPLHF.

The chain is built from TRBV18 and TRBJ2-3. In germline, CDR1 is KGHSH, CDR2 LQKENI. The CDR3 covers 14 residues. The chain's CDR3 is CASSPPTTTDTQYF.

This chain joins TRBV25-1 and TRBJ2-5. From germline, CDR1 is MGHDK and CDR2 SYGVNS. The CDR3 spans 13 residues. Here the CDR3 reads CASRPDVKETQYF.

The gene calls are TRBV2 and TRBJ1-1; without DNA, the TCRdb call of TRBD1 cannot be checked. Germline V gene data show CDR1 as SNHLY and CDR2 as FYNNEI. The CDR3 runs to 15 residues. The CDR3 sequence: CASKGYLTGGTEAFF.

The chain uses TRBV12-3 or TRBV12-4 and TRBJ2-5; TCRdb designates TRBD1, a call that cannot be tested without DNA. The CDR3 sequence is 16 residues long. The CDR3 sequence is CASSPDRGREQETQYF.

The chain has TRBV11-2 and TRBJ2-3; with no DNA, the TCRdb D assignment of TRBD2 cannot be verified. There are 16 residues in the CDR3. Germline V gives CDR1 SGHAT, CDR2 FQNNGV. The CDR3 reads CASSLIAGGARDTQYF.

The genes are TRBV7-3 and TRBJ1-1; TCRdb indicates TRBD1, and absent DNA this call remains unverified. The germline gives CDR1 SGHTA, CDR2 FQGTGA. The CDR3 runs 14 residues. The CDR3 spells CASSFTPGPTEAFF.

This CDR3 reads CSANLPLAGTDTQYF. This chain connects TRBV20-1 to TRBJ2-3; no DNA is available, so the TRBD2 call from TCRdb remains unchecked. CDR3 length: 15 amino acids. Germline loops: CDR1 DFQATT, CDR2 SNEGSKA (reference sequence).

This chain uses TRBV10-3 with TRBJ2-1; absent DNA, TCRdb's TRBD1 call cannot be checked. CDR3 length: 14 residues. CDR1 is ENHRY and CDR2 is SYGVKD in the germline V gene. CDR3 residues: CAISSTGVDNEQFF.

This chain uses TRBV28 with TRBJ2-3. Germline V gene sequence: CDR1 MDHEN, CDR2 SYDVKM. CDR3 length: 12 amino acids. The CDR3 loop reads CASSFVTDTQYF.

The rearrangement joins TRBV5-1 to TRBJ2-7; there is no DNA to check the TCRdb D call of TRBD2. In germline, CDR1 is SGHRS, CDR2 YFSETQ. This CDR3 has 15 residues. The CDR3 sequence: CASSFPSGREDEQYF.

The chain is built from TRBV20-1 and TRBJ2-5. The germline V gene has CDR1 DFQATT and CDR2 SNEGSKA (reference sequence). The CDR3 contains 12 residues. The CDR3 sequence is CSGSGKQETQYF.

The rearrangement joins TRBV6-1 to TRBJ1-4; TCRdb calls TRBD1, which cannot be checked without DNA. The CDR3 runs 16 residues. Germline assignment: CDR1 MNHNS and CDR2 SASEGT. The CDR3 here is CASRQTAPNLLEKLFF.

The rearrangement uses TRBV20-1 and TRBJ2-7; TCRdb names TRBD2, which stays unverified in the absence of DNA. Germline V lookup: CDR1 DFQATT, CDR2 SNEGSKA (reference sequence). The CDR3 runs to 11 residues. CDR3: CSASLAGEQYF.

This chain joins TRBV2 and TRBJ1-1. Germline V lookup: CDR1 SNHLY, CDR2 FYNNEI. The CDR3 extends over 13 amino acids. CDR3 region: CASRTGEGAEAFF.